The sequence of this TCR beta chain was determined in a study of shared clonotypes between healthy human individuals. Study findings and constraints: Rarefaction exposed incomplete sorted-subset sequencing despite large depth. Richness estimates generally favored naive over memory subsets. Represented diversity (both genetic and exposure-history) was limited by the small number of donors.

Notes on this clone: Its specificity is unknown.

Looked up from germline, CDR1 is SGHKS and CDR2 is YYEKEE (reference sequence). The V gene end was trimmed by 3 bases and the J gene end by 7 bases; junction bases not matched to a gene: 5. This CDR3 is built from 14 residues. TCRdb keeps only in-frame clones here, not all; method: immunoSEQ multiplex PCR. This sample has 450,000 to 700,000 clones, with around 95% found just once. Only CD45RO-negative cells positively selected for CCR7 counted as naive CD8 cells, so terminally differentiated effector memory CD45RA+ cells were excluded. Sequenced input: naive CD8+ T cells sorted from blood. V usage is TRBV5-5 and J usage is TRBJ2-1; 9 bases fit TRBD2. The sequence was obtained from a woman in her twenties or thirties in good health. The CDR3 nucleotides read TGTGCCAGCAGCTGGGGTAGCGGGAGAAATGAGCAGTTCTTC. Protein sequence: CASSWGSGRNEQFF.